This T cell receptor (beta chain) was recorded in a study of beta chain features in type 1 diabetes. Points from the study as a whole: Patients' naive, central memory and regulatory TCRB repertoires appeared more alike than those of healthy donors. TCRB CDR3s were moderately but significantly shorter in Type 1 diabetes patients in all four CD4+ subsets.

This clone was observed a few times. The target antigen is unknown. As every portion of the isolated RNA was reverse transcribed, the sequencing read expressed TCRB transcripts. Naive, central memory and regulatory T cell samples produced a mean of about 3.5 million reads. This table comes from immunoSEQ multiplex PCR, and its TCRdb copy is limited to in-frame clones, with some not included. The sample shows about 450,000 clones, 11% of them seen only once. Isolation of CD4+ naive, central memory, regulatory and stem cell-like memory cells was achieved by sorting via CD45RO/CCR7/CD25/CD127/CD95/CD27. The specimen was naive CD4+ T cells from blood. This receptor was taken from a woman between 18 and 29 years old in good health.

Here the CDR3 DNA reads TGTGCCGCTGCAGCGAGTTCCTACGAGCAGTACTTC. Translated: CAAAASSYEQYF. V usage is TRBV6-6 and J usage is TRBJ2-7; D gene ambiguous. V was cut by 11 bases and J by 1 base, with 12 bases left in between. Germline V gives CDR1 MNHNY, CDR2 SVGAGI (reference sequence). This CDR3 comprises 12 residues.